Presented here are 16 T cell receptor beta chains from one specimen sequenced in a study of CD8+CD57+ T cells in acquired aplastic anemia. CDR3 and TCR beta VDJ profiling relied on genomic DNA as the template. A single record per CDR3 protein comes from TCRdb applying MiXCR to the reads. The data contain 190,000 or so distinct CDR3 sequences, under 50% of them seen just once; the ten biggest clones take up under 2%. Patients chosen for sequencing had shown CD8+CD57+ cell expansion by flow cytometry. Sequencing used sorted CD4+, CD8+, or CD8+CD57+ T cells (not recorded which) from PBMCs. These receptors all come from a human donor with aplastic anemia.

The chain has TRBV2 and TRBJ1-1; no reliable D call. Germline V gene data show CDR1 as SNHLY and CDR2 as FYNNEI. The CDR3 has 13 amino acids. Trimming stripped 4 bases from V and 4 bases from J, with 10 bases between. The CDR3, as DNA: TGTGCCAGCAGTGGTCCTCGGGGCACTGAAGCTTTCTTT. This encodes CASSGPRGTEAFF.

This clonotype was found once. The chain recombines TRBV12-3 or TRBV12-4 with TRBJ2-7; D uncertain. This CDR3 spans 13 amino acids. Trimming removed 3 bases from V and 5 bases from J, with 11 bases in between. The CDR3 DNA sequence: TGTGCCAGCAGTTTGGGTGGTCCCAACGAGCAGTACTTC. Protein: CASSLGGPNEQYF.

The CDR3 DNA sequence: TGTGCCAGCAGTGGGGCTTCCCATGAGCAGTTCTTC. Encoded protein: CASSGASHEQFF. The genes are TRBV2 and TRBJ2-1; D not resolved. Trimming removed 4 bases from V and 8 bases from J, with 9 bases in between. This CDR3 has 12 residues. Germline CDR1 and CDR2: SNHLY and FYNNEI. Filled out from reference TRBV2 and TRBJ2-1, the complete variable domain reads EPEVTQTPSHQVTQMGQEVILRCVPISNHLYFYWYRQILGQKVEFLVSFYNNEISEKSEIFDDQFSVERPDGSNFTLKIRSTKLEDSAMYFCASSGASHEQFFGPGTRLTVL.

The chain carries TRBV7-9 and TRBJ2-3, with D possibly TRBD2 on 6 matching bases. CDR1 is SEHNR, CDR2 FQNEAQ, per germline (reference sequence). Trimming took 5 bases from V and 4 from J, leaving 10 bases between them. CDR3 size: 13 residues. The CDR3 sequence is CASSPRLADTQYF. CDR3 nucleotide sequence: TGTGCCAGCAGCCCTAGACTAGCAGATACGCAGTATTTT.

This clonotype was seen ten or more times. This chain connects TRBV20-1 to TRBJ2-5, with 13 positions matching TRBD2. This CDR3 has 16 amino acids. Germline V gene sequence: CDR1 DFQATT, CDR2 SNEGSKA (reference sequence). After removal of 4 bases from V and 4 bases from J, the junction contained 9 bases not matched to a gene. CDR3 nucleotide sequence: TGCAGTGCTACTGGGACTAGCGGGGAACTATCAGAGACCCAGTACTTC. Translated, it gives CSATGTSGELSETQYF.

This chain uses TRBV25-1 with TRBJ1-1, with 7 bases fitting TRBD1. This CDR3 contains 13 residues. Per the germline V gene, CDR1 is MGHDK and CDR2 is SYGVNS. With V trimmed by 2 bases and J by 7 bases, 4 bases remained unmatched. CDR3 residues: CASSEPGQREAFF. Here the CDR3 DNA reads TGTGCCAGCAGTGAACCGGGACAGCGTGAAGCTTTCTTT.

This clonotype was counted at least ten times. The chain joins TRBV3-1 to TRBJ2-5; D gene unclear. Germline loops: CDR1 LGHDT, CDR2 YNNKEL (reference sequence). The CDR3 contains 11 residues. The V end lost 0 bases, the J end lost 7 bases, and 3 bases lay between the germline ends. CDR3 sequence reads: CASSQDSTQYF. CDR3 nucleotides: TGTGCCAGCAGCCAAGATTCGACCCAGTACTTC.

The chain combines TRBV4-1 with TRBJ2-5; 8 nucleotides align to TRBD2. The germline gives CDR1 MGHRA, CDR2 YSYEKL. The CDR3 extends over 18 amino acids. The J segment lost 5 bases and the V segment lost 4 bases, leaving 18 bases of the junction unmatched. CDR3 sequence (DNA): TGCGCCAGCAGCCGAGCGCCTAGCGGGCATACAACTGGGGAGACCCAGTACTTC. Amino acid sequence: CASSRAPSGHTTGETQYF.

The V gene is TRBV29-1, the J gene TRBJ1-5; TRBD1 is a possible D gene (6 bases). The V gene's germline CDR1 is SQVTM and CDR2 ANQGSEA. The CDR3 runs to 13 residues. The V and J ends lost 6 bases and 1 base respectively, with 10 bases between them. Here the CDR3 reads CSVLQGSNQPQHF. CDR3 sequence (DNA): TGCAGCGTGCTACAGGGCAGCAATCAGCCCCAGCATTTT.

The rearrangement joins TRBV15 to TRBJ2-6; D gene unclear. V was clipped by 0 bases and J by 8 bases, with 5 bases between them. CDR3 size: 13 residues. Germline V gene sequence: CDR1 LNHNV, CDR2 YYDKDF (reference sequence). This chain's CDR3 is CATSRDVSNVLTF. In nucleotides, the CDR3 is TGTGCCACCAGCAGAGATGTATCCAACGTCCTGACTTTC. The variable domain in full, completed from reference TRBV15 and TRBJ2-6, reads DAMVIQNPRYQVTQFGKPVTLSCSQTLNHNVMYWYQQKSSQAPKLLFHYYDKDFNNEADTPDNFQSRRPNTSFCFLDIRSPGLGDTAMYLCATSRDVSNVLTFGAGSRLTVL.

About this clonotype itself: It is unclear where the CDR3 begins or ends on the DNA, so no DNA is shown, and the CDR3 is as TCRdb lists it. The chain is built from TRBV25-1 and TRBJ2-5; the table's D call of TRBD1 was not tested on the DNA. The CDR3 length equals 15 residues, ends included. Germline assignment: CDR1 MGHDK and CDR2 SYGVNS. CDR3 in amino acids: CACSARDGGFQAQYF.

This clonotype was seen many times. The CDR3 loop reads CASSLVWDSNQPQHF. CDR3 sequence (DNA): TGTGCCAGCAGCCTTGTTTGGGACAGCAATCAGCCCCAGCATTTT. The chain employs TRBV5-5 and TRBJ1-5, with D possibly being TRBD1 (5 bases). CDR3 length equals 15 residues. Germline V gene sequence: CDR1 SGHKS, CDR2 YYEKEE (reference sequence). V gave up 4 bases and J gave up 1 base, with 12 bases separating them. Complete variable domain (other parts from reference TRBV5-5 and TRBJ1-5): DAGVTQSPTHLIKTRGQQVTLRCSPISGHKSVSWYQQVLGQGPQFIFQYYEKEERGRGNFPDRFSARQFPNYSSELNVNALLLGDSALYLCASSLVWDSNQPQHFGDGTRLSIL.

This clonotype was counted a few times. The chain has TRBV9 and TRBJ2-7; 9 bases are a match to TRBD1. The CDR3 runs 14 residues. The V gene end was trimmed by 3 bases and the J gene end by 2 bases; junction bases not matched to a gene: 3. Germline V CDR1 and CDR2: SGDLS, YYNGEE. The CDR3 loop reads CASSAGTGTYEQYF. CDR3 bases: TGTGCCAGCAGCGCCGGGACAGGGACCTACGAGCAGTACTTC.

V gene TRBV5-4 combines with J gene TRBJ1-2; D is unclear. Deletions cut 3 bases from V and 5 bases from J, with 17 bases between. In germline, CDR1 is SGHNT, CDR2 YYREEE (reference sequence). This CDR3 comprises 15 residues. The CDR3: CASSSDAIVGYGYTF. CDR3 DNA sequence: TGTGCCAGCAGCTCGGATGCTATCGTGGGGTATGGCTACACCTTC.

The chain has TRBV10-2 and TRBJ2-1, with D unresolved. Trimming shortened V by 6 bases and J by 2 bases, and 5 bases separated the two germline ends. Germline loops: CDR1 WSHSY, CDR2 SAAADI. CDR3 length: 12 residues. CDR3 protein: CASSPPYNEQFF. CDR3 DNA sequence: TGCGCCAGCAGCCCCCCCTACAATGAGCAGTTCTTC.

The chain carries TRBV5-1 and TRBJ2-7; TRBD1 aligns across 7 bases. Losses at the gene ends were 2 bases for V and 6 bases for J; bases not matched to a gene: 5. Germline CDR1 SGHRS, CDR2 YFSETQ. The CDR3 totals 13 residues. The CDR3 sequence: CASSLRQGPEQYF. The CDR3 region has the DNA TGCGCCAGCAGCTTAAGACAGGGTCCCGAGCAGTACTTC. Complete variable domain (other parts from reference TRBV5-1 and TRBJ2-7): KAGVTQTPRYLIKTRGQQVTLSCSPISGHRSVSWYQQTPGQGLQFLFEYFSETQRNKGNFPGRFSGRQFSNSRSEMNVSTLELGDSALYLCASSLRQGPEQYFGPGTRLTVT.